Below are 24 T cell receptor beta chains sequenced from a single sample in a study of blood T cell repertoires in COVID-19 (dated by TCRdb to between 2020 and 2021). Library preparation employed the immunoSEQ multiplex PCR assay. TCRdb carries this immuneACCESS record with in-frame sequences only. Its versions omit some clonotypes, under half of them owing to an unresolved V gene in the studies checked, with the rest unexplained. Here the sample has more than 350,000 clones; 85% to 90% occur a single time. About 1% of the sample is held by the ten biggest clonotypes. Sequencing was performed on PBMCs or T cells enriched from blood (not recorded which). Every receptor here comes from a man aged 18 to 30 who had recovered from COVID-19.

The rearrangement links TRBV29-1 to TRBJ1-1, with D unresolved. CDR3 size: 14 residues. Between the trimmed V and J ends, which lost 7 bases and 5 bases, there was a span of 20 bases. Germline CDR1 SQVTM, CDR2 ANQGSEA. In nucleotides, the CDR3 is TGCAGCGCCCGAGGGAGGAGGGAGCCAACTGAAGCTTTCTTT. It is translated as CSARGRREPTEAFF.

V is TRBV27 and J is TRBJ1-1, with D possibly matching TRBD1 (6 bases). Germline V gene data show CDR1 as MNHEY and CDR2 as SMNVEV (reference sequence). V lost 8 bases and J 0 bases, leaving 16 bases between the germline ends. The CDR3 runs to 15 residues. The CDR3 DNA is TGTGCCAGCCCACAACCGGGACACATGAACACTGAAGCTTTCTTT. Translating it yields CASPQPGHMNTEAFF.

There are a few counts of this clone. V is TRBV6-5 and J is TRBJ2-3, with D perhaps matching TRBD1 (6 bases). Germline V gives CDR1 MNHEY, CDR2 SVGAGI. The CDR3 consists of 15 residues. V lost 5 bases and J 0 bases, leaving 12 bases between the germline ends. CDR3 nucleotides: TGTGCCAGCAGTATACAGGGCCAAAGCACAGATACGCAGTATTTT. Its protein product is CASSIQGQSTDTQYF.

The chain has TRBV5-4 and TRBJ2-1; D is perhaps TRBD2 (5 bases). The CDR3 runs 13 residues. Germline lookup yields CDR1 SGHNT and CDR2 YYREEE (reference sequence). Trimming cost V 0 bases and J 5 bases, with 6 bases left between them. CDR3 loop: CASSLAGDNEQFF. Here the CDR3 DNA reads TGTGCCAGCAGCTTGGCCGGGGACAATGAGCAGTTCTTC.

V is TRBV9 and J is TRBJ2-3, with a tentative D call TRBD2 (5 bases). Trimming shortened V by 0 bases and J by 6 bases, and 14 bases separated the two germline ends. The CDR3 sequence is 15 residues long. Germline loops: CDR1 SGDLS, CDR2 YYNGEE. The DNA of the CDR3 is TGTGCCAGCAGCGTAGAGCCAACGAGGAGGGATACGCAGTATTTT. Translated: CASSVEPTRRDTQYF. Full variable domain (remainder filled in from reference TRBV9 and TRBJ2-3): DSGVTQTPKHLITATGQRVTLRCSPRSGDLSVYWYQQSLDQGLQFLIQYYNGEERAKGNILERFSAQQFPDLHSELNLSSLELGDSALYFCASSVEPTRRDTQYFGPGTRLTVL.

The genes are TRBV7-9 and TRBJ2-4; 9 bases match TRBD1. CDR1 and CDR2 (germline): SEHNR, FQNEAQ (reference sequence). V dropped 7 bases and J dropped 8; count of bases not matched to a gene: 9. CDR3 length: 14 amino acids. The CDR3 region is CASTATQGADIQYF. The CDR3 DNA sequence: TGTGCCAGCACCGCCACACAGGGGGCAGACATTCAGTACTTC. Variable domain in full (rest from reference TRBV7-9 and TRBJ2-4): DTGVSQNPRHKITKRGQNVTFRCDPISEHNRLYWYRQTLGQGPEFLTYFQNEAQLEKSRLLSDRFSAERPKGSFSTLEIQRTEQGDSAMYLCASTATQGADIQYFGAGTRLSVL.

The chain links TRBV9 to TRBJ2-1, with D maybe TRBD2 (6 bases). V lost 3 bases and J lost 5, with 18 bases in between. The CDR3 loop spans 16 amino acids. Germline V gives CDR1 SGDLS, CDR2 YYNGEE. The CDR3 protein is CASSARGMPNNNEQFF. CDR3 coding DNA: TGTGCCAGCAGCGCCCGGGGGATGCCCAACAACAATGAGCAGTTCTTC.

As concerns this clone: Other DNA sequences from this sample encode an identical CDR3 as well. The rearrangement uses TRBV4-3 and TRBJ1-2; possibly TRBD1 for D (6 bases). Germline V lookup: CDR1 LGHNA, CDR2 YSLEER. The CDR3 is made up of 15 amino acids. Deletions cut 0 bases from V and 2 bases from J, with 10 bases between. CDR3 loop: CASSQDRGGNYGYTF. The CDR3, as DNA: TGCGCCAGCAGCCAAGACAGGGGCGGCAACTATGGCTACACCTTC.

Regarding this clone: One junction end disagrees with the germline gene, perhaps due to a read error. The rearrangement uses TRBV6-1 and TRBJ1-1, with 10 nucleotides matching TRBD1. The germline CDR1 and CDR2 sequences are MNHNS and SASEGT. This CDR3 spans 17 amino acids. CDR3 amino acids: CASNEWGQGRRNTEAFF. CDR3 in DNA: TGTGCCAGCAATGAATGGGGACAGGGGAGAAGGAACACTGAAGCTTTCTTT.

In DNA, the CDR3 is TGCGCCAGCAGCTCCGGGGGACAGACAAACTATGGCTACACCTTC. It translates to CASSSGGQTNYGYTF. The chain recombines TRBV5-1 with TRBJ1-2, with 7 bases fitting TRBD1. Germline lookup yields CDR1 SGHRS and CDR2 YFSETQ. This CDR3 is built from 15 residues. V lost 3 bases, J lost 2 bases, and 7 bases stayed unmatched. Filled out from reference TRBV5-1 and TRBJ1-2, the complete variable domain reads KAGVTQTPRYLIKTRGQQVTLSCSPISGHRSVSWYQQTPGQGLQFLFEYFSETQRNKGNFPGRFSGRQFSNSRSEMNVSTLELGDSALYLCASSSGGQTNYGYTFGSGTRLTVV.

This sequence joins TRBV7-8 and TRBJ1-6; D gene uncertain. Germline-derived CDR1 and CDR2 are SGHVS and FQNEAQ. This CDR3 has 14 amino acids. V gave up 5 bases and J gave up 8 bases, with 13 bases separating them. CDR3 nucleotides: TGTGCCAGCAGCCCCCCGAACCAGGATTCACCCCTCCACTTT. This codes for CASSPPNQDSPLHF.

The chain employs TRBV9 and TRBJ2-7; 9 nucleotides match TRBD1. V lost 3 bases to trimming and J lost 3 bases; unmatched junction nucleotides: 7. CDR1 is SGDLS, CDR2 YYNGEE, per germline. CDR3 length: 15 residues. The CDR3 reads CASSEGQGTIYEQYF. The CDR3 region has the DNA TGTGCCAGCAGCGAAGGACAGGGGACGATCTACGAGCAGTACTTC.

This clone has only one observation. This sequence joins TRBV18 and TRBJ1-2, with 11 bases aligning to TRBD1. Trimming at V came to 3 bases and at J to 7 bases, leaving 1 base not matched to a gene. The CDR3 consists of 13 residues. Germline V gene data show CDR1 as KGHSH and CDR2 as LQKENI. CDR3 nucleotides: TGTGCCAGCTCACCCGGGACAGGGGGTGGCTACACCTTC. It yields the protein CASSPGTGGGYTF.

This CDR3 is CASSLPVRGGYTF. CDR3 in DNA: TGTGCCAGCAGCCTGCCAGTTCGGGGTGGCTACACCTTC. The chain recombines TRBV28 with TRBJ1-2; the D is unclear. Trimming took off 6 bases at V and 7 bases at J, with 15 bases between the two ends. Germline V CDR1 and CDR2: MDHEN, SYDVKM. The CDR3 runs 13 residues.

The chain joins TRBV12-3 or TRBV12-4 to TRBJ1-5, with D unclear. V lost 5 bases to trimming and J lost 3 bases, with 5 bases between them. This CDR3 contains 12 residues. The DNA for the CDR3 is TGTGCCAGCAGTCTTAACAATCAGCCCCAGCATTTT. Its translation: CASSLNNQPQHF.

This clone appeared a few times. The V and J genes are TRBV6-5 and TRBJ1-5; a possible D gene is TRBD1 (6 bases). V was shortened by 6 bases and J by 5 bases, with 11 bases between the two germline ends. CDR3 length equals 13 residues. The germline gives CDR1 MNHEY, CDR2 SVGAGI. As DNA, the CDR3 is TGTGCCAGCAGCAGGGGAGAAGATCAGCCCCAGCATTTT. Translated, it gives CASSRGEDQPQHF.

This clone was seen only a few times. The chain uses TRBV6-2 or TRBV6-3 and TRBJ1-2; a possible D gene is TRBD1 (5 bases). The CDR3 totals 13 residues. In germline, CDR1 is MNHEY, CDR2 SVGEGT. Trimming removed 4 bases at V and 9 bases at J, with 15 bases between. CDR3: CASSLPLRTSYTF. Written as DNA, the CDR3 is TGTGCCAGCAGTTTGCCCCTGAGGACAAGCTACACCTTC.

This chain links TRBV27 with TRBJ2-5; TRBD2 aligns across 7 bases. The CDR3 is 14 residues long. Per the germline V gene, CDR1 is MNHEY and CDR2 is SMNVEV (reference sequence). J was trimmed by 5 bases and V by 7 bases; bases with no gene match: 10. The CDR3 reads CASTPGGSAETQYF. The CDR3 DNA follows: TGTGCCAGCACCCCCGGCGGGAGTGCTGAGACCCAGTACTTC.

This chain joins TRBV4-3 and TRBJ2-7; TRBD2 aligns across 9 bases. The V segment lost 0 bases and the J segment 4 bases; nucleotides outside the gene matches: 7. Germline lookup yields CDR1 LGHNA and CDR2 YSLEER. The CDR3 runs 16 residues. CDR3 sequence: CASSQELAGGGYEQYF. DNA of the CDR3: TGCGCCAGCAGCCAAGAATTGGCGGGAGGGGGTTACGAGCAGTACTTC.

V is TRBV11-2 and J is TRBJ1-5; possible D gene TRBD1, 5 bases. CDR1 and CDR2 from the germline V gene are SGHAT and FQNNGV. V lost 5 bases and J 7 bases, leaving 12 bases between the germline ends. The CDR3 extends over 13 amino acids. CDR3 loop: CASSVHQGQPQHF. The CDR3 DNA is TGTGCCAGCAGCGTACATCAGGGACAGCCCCAGCATTTT.

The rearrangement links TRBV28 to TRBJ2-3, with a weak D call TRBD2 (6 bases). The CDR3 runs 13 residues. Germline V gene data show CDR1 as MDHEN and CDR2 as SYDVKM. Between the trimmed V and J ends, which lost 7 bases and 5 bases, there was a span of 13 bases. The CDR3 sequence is CASTVEGRDTQYF. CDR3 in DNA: TGTGCCAGCACCGTGGAGGGGAGAGATACGCAGTATTTT.

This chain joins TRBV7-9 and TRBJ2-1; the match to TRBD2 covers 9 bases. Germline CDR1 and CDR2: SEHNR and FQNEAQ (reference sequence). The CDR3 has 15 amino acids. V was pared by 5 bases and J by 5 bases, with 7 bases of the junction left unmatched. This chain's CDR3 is CASSGASGVHNEQFF. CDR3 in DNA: TGTGCCAGCAGCGGGGCTAGCGGGGTCCACAATGAGCAGTTCTTC.

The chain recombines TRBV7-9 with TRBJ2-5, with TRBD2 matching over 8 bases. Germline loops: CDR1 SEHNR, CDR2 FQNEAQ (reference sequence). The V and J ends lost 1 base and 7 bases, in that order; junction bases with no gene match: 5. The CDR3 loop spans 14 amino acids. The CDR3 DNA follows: TGTGCCAGCAGCTTAGTAACGGGAGGGGGGACCCAGTACTTC. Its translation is CASSLVTGGGTQYF.

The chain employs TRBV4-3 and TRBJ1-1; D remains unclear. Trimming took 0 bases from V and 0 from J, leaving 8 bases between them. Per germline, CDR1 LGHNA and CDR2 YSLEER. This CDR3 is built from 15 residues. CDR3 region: CASSQELGVNTEAFF. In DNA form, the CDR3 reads TGCGCCAGCAGCCAAGAGTTAGGAGTGAACACTGAAGCTTTCTTT.